The rows below give T cell receptor beta chains drawn from one sample of a study of cytomegalovirus exposure and HLA in healthy donors. Profiling relied on immunoSEQ multiplex PCR, and the TCRdb table lists in-frame clones only, not all of them. The sample shows 90,000 or so clones, around 74% of them seen only once. Sequencing used PBMCs. The receptors come from a young man in good health and CMV-seropositive. The CDR3 runs from the conserved cysteine through the conserved F or W. Each record gives: CDR3 protein, CDR3 DNA, J gene, clone size, CDR3 length, V gene, D gene. A D gene is named only where the DNA matches it firmly. Size is omitted from some rows. Given values are once, few, many or a class for expanded clones.

CDR3aa: CASSALLAGGRETQYF
CDR3nt: TGTGCCAGCAGCGCCCTGCTAGCGGGGGGGAGGGAGACCCAGTACTTC
j_gene: TRBJ2-5
abundance: -
len: 16
v_gene: TRBV11-2
d_gene: TRBD2

CDR3aa: CASSLALARDGYTF
CDR3nt: TGCGCCAGCAGCTTGGCCCTGGCACGGGATGGCTACACCTTC
j_gene: TRBJ1-2
abundance: -
len: 14
v_gene: TRBV5-1
d_gene: -

CDR3aa: CASSYGVEGYEQYF
CDR3nt: TGTGCCAGCAGTTATGGGGTCGAGGGCTACGAGCAGTACTTC
j_gene: TRBJ2-7
abundance: -
len: 14
v_gene: TRBV6-5
d_gene: -

CDR3aa: CASSHSGTGPYEQYF
CDR3nt: TGTGCCAGCAGTCACTCCGGGACAGGTCCCTACGAGCAGTACTTC
j_gene: TRBJ2-7
abundance: many
len: 15
v_gene: TRBV6-6
d_gene: TRBD1

CDR3aa: CASSDSRGGVYEQYF
CDR3nt: TGCGCCAGCAGTGATTCACGGGGGGGCGTTTACGAGCAGTACTTC
j_gene: TRBJ2-7
abundance: -
len: 15
v_gene: TRBV10-2
d_gene: TRBD2

CDR3aa: CASSFLGGNTEAFF
CDR3nt: TGTGCCAGCAGTTTTTTAGGGGGCAACACTGAAGCTTTCTTT
j_gene: TRBJ1-1
abundance: -
len: 14
v_gene: TRBV28
d_gene: TRBD1

CDR3aa: CASHNREWETQYF
CDR3nt: TGTGCCAGCCATAACAGGGAATGGGAGACCCAGTACTTC
j_gene: TRBJ2-5
abundance: -
len: 13
v_gene: TRBV28
d_gene: -

CDR3aa: CASSEEGASSYEQYF
CDR3nt: TGTGCCAGCAGTGAAGAAGGGGCGTCATCCTACGAGCAGTACTTC
j_gene: TRBJ2-7
abundance: -
len: 15
v_gene: TRBV6-1
d_gene: -

CDR3aa: CASSILNEQFF
CDR3nt: TGTGCCAGCAGCATCCTCAATGAGCAGTTCTTC
j_gene: TRBJ2-1
abundance: few
len: 11
v_gene: TRBV7-9
d_gene: -

CDR3aa: CASSLHGAGTGTGELFF
CDR3nt: TGTGCCAGCAGCCTCCACGGGGCTGGGACAGGCACCGGGGAGCTGTTTTTT
j_gene: TRBJ2-2
abundance: -
len: 17
v_gene: TRBV7-3
d_gene: TRBD1

CDR3aa: CASSRPRGGPGYYGYTF
CDR3nt: TGTGCCAGTAGCCGCCCCCGGGGTGGACCGGGCTACTATGGCTACACCTTC
j_gene: TRBJ1-2
abundance: -
len: 17
v_gene: TRBV19
d_gene: -

CDR3aa: CASSVMGPRGYNEQFF
CDR3nt: TGTGCCAGCAGCGTAATGGGTCCCAGGGGGTACAATGAGCAGTTCTTC
j_gene: TRBJ2-1
abundance: -
len: 16
v_gene: TRBV9
d_gene: TRBD1

CDR3aa: CASRVGGLRDGYTF
CDR3nt: TGTGCCAGCAGGGTTGGGGGCCTTAGGGATGGCTACACCTTC
j_gene: TRBJ1-2
abundance: few
len: 14
v_gene: TRBV5-5
d_gene: -

CDR3aa: CASSLDRTNSPLHF
CDR3nt: TGCGCCAGCAGCTTGGACAGGACTAATTCACCCCTCCACTTT
j_gene: TRBJ1-6
abundance: once
len: 14
v_gene: TRBV5-1
d_gene: -

CDR3aa: CASSNSGGDYEQYF
CDR3nt: TGCGCCAGCAGCAATAGCGGGGGGGACTACGAGCAGTACTTC
j_gene: TRBJ2-7
abundance: -
len: 14
v_gene: TRBV5-1
d_gene: TRBD2

CDR3aa: CASSFFDNEQFF
CDR3nt: TGTGCCAGCAGCTTTTTCGACAATGAGCAGTTCTTC
j_gene: TRBJ2-1
abundance: -
len: 12
v_gene: TRBV7-2
d_gene: -

CDR3aa: CASSVPSWYQETQYF
CDR3nt: TGTGCCAGCAGCGTACCCAGTTGGTACCAAGAGACCCAGTACTTC
j_gene: TRBJ2-5
abundance: -
len: 15
v_gene: TRBV7-9
d_gene: -

CDR3aa: CATRQDGREKLFF
CDR3nt: TGTGCCACGAGACAGGACGGTCGGGAAAAACTGTTTTTT
j_gene: TRBJ1-4
abundance: -
len: 13
v_gene: TRBV19
d_gene: -

CDR3aa: CASSPVGGVETQYF
CDR3nt: TGCGCCAGCAGCCCCGTCGGGGGGGTAGAGACCCAGTACTTC
j_gene: TRBJ2-5
abundance: -
len: 14
v_gene: TRBV5-1
d_gene: TRBD2

CDR3aa: CASSHGLGFTDTQYF
CDR3nt: TGTGCCAGCAGCCACGGACTAGGGTTCACAGATACGCAGTATTTT
j_gene: TRBJ2-3
abundance: -
len: 15
v_gene: TRBV7-2
d_gene: TRBD2

CDR3aa: CASRDRNIYGYTF
CDR3nt: TGTGCCAGCCGGGACAGGAACATCTATGGCTACACCTTC
j_gene: TRBJ1-2
abundance: few
len: 13
v_gene: TRBV7-2
d_gene: TRBD1

CDR3aa: CASSSRQNEQFF
CDR3nt: TGTGCCAGCAGTTCCCGACAAAATGAGCAGTTCTTC
j_gene: TRBJ2-1
abundance: medium-sized
len: 12
v_gene: TRBV6-5
d_gene: -

CDR3aa: CASSLWIAGEETQYF
CDR3nt: TGTGCCAGCAGCTTGTGGATAGCGGGGGAAGAGACCCAGTACTTC
j_gene: TRBJ2-5
abundance: -
len: 15
v_gene: TRBV5-5
d_gene: TRBD2

CDR3aa: CASSSGWGDRYEQYF
CDR3nt: TGCGCCAGCAGCTCCGGATGGGGGGACCGCTACGAGCAGTACTTC
j_gene: TRBJ2-7
abundance: -
len: 15
v_gene: TRBV5-1
d_gene: -